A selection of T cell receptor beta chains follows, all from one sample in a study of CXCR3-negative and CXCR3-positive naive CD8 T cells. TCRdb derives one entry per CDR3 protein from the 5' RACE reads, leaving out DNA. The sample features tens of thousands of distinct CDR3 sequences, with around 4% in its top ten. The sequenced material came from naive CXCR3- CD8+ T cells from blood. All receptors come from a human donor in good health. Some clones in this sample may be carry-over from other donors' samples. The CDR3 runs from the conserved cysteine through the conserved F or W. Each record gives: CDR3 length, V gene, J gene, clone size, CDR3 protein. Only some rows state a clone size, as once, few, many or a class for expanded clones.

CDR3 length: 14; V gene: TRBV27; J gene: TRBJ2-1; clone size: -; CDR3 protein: CASSSAGGENEQFF
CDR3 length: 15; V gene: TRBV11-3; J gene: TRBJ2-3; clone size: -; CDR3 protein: CASSSFADSTDTQYF
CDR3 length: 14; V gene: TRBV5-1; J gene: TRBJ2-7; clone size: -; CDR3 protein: CASSSGTGSYEQYF
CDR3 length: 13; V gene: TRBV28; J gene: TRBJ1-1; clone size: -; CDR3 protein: CASRRPGTDEAFF
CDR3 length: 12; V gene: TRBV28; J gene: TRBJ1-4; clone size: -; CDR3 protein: CASSPDAGKLFF
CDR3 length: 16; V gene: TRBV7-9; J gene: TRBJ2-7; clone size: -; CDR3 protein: CASSHPRLAGGYEQYF
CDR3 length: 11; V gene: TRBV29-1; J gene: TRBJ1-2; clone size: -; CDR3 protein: CSVPTRGGYTF
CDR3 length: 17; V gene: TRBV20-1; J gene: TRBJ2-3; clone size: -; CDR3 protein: CSASGERGFSVTDTQYF
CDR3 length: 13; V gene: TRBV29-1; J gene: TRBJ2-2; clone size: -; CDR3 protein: CSVSYIDTGELFF
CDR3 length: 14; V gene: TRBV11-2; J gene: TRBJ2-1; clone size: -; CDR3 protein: CASSLAGTYNEQFF
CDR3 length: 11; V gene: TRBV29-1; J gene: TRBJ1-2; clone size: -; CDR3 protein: CSVETGYGYTF
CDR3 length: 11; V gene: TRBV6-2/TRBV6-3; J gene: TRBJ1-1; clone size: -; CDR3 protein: CASSYSFEAFF
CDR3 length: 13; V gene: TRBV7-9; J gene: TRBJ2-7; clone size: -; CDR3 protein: CASSPSSSYEQYF
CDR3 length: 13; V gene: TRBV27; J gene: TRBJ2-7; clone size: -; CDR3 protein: CASSQGSLYEQYF
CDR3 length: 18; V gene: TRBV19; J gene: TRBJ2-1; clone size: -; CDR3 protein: CASSIEGRVTSLAGEQFF
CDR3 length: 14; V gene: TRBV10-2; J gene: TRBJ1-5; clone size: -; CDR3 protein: CASSVINRYQPQHF
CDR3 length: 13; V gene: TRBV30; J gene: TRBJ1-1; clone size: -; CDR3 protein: CAGRQYMNTEAFF
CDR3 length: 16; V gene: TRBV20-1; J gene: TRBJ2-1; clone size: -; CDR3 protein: CSARDAWVGSYNEQFF
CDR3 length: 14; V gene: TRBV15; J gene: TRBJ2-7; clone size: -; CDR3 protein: CATSRDEDSYEQYF
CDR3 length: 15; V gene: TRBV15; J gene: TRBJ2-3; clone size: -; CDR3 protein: CATWSGVDSTDTQYF
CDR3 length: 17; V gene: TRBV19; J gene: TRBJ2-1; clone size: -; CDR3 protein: CASSSDRGRGDYNEQFF
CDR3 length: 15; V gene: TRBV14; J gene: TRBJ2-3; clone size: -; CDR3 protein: CASSQDAYGTDTQYF
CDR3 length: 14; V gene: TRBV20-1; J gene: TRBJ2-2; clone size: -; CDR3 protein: CSTRQGGDTGELFF
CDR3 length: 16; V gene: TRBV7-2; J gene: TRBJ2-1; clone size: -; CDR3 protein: CASSLVWGLGLNEQFF
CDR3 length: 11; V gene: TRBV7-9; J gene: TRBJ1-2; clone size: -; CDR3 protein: CALDRINGYTF
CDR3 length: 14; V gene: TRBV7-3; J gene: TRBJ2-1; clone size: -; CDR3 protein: CASSPRHSYNEQFF
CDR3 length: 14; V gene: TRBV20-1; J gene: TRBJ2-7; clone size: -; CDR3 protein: CSARGGTNQYEQYF
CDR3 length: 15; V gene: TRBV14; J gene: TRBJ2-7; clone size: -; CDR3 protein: CASSLDRGRLYEQYF
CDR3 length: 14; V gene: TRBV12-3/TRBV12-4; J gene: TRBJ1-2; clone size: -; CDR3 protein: CASTLQGAVDGYTF
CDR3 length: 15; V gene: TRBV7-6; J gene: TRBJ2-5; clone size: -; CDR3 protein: CASSLAEVEGETQYF
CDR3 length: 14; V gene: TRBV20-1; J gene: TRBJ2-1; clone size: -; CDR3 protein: CSAFDWSSYNEQFF
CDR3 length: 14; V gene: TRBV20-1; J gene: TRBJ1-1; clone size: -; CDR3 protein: CSAGRQGSDTEAFF
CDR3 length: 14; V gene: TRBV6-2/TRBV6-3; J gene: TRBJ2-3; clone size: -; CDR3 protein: CASSPGRSTDTQYF
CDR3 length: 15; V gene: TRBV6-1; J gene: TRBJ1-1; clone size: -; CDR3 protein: CASSEGAGSATEAFF
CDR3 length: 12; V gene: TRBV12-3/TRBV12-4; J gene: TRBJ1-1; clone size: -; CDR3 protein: CASSTQGTEAFF
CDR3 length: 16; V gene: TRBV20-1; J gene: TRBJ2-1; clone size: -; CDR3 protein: CSARGRRDRLENEQFF
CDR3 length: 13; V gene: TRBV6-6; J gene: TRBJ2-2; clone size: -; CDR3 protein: CASRKFNTGELFF
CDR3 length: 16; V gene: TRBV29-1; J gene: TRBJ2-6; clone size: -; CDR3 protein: CSARTPDGPGANVLTF
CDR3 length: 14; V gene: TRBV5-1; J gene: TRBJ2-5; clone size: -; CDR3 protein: CASSRTGGQETQYF
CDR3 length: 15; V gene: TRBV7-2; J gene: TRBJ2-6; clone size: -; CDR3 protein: CASSPELSGANVLTF
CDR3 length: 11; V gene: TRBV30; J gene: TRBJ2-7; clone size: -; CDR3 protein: CAWADSYEQYF
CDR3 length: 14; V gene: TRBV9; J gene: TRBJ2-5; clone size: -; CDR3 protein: CASSASDSQETQYF
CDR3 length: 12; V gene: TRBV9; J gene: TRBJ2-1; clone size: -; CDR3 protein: CASSVVVNEQFF
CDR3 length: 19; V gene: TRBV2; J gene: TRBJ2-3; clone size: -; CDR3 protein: CASSVGTTPFLDSTDTQYF
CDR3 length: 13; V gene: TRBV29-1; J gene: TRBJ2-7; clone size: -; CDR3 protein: CSVLPTGTYEQYF
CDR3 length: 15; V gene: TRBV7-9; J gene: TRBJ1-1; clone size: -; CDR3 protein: CASSAISTGNTEAFF
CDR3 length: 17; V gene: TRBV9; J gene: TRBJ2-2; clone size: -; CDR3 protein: CASSVPAGGPATGELFF
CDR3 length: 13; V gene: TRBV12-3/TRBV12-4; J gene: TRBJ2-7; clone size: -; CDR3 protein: CASSLRDSGEQYF
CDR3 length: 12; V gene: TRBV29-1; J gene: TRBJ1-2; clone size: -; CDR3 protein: CSGDSDAYGYTF
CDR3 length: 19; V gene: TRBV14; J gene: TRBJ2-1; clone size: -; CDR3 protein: CASSQEHFGSTDYYNEQFF
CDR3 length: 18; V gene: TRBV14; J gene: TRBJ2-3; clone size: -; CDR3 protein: CASSQDTFTAEVTDTQYF
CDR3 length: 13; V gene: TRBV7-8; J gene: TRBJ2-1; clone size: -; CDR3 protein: CASSPKGWDEQFF
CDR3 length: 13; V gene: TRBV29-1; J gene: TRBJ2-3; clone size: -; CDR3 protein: CSVDGQGSDTQYF
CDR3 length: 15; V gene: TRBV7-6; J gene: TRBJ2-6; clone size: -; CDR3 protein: CASSLQGAGANVLTF
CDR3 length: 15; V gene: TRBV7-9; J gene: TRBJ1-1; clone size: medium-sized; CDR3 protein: CASSRDRVGNTEAFF
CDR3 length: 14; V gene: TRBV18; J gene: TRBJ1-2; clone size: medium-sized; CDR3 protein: CASSPPGTLYGYTF
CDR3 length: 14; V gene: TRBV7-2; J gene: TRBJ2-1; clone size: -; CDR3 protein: CASSSLREGHEQFF
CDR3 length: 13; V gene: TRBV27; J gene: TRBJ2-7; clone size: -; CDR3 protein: CASSSRANYEQYF